The 17 T cell receptor beta chains reported below all come from one sample, sequenced in a study of Ad26.COV2.S vaccination and SARS-CoV-2 variants. The treatment was: 15 to 20 received Ad26.COV2.S at low or high dose, single or two shots; 5 received placebo; per-sample allocation not given. On day 63 after the first injection, vaccine and placebo recipients gave samples. Sequenced by immunoSEQ multiplex PCR; TCRdb stores in-frame clones only, minus some. This table holds about 680,000 clones, more than 80% found once. The sequencing used peripheral blood, collected in a trial of Ad26.COV2.S vaccine versus placebo. These receptors were obtained from a person aged 18-65 years who received the Ad26.COV2.S COVID-19 vaccine or a placebo.

This clone was detected only a few times. The chain links TRBV29-1 to TRBJ1-1; perhaps TRBD1 as D (6 bases). Trimming shortened V by 6 bases and J by 4 bases, and 21 bases separated the two germline ends. The V gene's germline CDR1 is SQVTM and CDR2 ANQGSEA. This CDR3 spans 15 amino acids. The chain's CDR3 is CSVAGGGVGATEAFF. CDR3 sequence (DNA): TGCAGCGTGGCTGGTGGGGGCGTGGGTGCCACTGAAGCTTTCTTT.

This sequence joins TRBV11-1 and TRBJ1-5; D gene uncertain. This CDR3 has 15 amino acids. From germline, CDR1 is SGHAT and CDR2 FQDESV (reference sequence). The V gene lost 5 bases and the J gene lost 1 base, with 12 bases spanning the gap. CDR3 amino acids: CASSPGRESNQPQHF. The CDR3 DNA sequence: TGTGCCAGCAGCCCGGGGAGGGAGAGCAATCAGCCCCAGCATTTT.

The chain recombines TRBV6-5 with TRBJ2-2, with D perhaps TRBD2 (6 bases). Germline V lookup: CDR1 MNHEY, CDR2 SVGAGI. V was trimmed by 8 bases and J by 5 bases, leaving 15 bases between them. The CDR3 has 14 residues. The CDR3 region has the DNA TGTGCCAGCCTAATCGGGAGTCATACCGGGGAGCTGTTTTTT. This encodes CASLIGSHTGELFF.

This clone occurred a few times. The V call is TRBV3-1 (or the pseudogene TRBV3-2), the J call TRBJ2-2, with TRBD2 as a possible D gene (6 bases). V lost 3 bases to trimming and J lost 1 base, with 12 bases between them. Germline-derived CDR1 and CDR2 are LGHDT and YNNKEL (reference sequence). This CDR3 spans 16 amino acids. The CDR3 loop is CASSQPPGVNTGELFF. In DNA, the CDR3 is TGTGCCAGCAGCCAGCCTCCGGGGGTGAACACCGGGGAGCTGTTTTTT.

This clone has only one observation. The chain recombines TRBV18 with TRBJ1-3; D gene uncertain. Germline assignment: CDR1 KGHSH and CDR2 LQKENI. This CDR3 spans 15 amino acids. V lost 5 bases to trimming and J lost 0 bases, with 11 bases between them. CDR3 sequence reads: CASSSFRDSGNTIYF. Here the CDR3 DNA reads TGTGCCAGCTCATCGTTTCGGGACTCTGGAAACACCATATATTTT.

V is TRBV7-2 and J is TRBJ2-2, with a tentative D call TRBD2 (5 bases). The V and J ends lost 5 bases and 0 bases respectively, with 10 bases between them. The CDR3 has 15 residues. The germline V gene has CDR1 SGHTA and CDR2 FQGNSA. Written as DNA, the CDR3 is TGTGCCAGCAGCGAGCGGACGCCGAACACCGGGGAGCTGTTTTTT. It codes for CASSERTPNTGELFF.

V and J are TRBV9 and TRBJ1-4; 7 positions match TRBD1. Germline-derived CDR1 and CDR2 are SGDLS and YYNGEE. This CDR3 has 22 residues. Trimming at V came to 0 bases and at J to 0 bases, leaving 20 bases not matched to a gene. CDR3 DNA: TGTGCCAGCAGCGTAGCCCTTCCTAACAGGGGCGTAGCAATTGCAACTAATGAAAAACTGTTTTTT. It is translated as CASSVALPNRGVAIATNEKLFF.

This clone was observed once. V and J are TRBV30 and TRBJ2-7; a weak D match, TRBD2 (5 bases). Trimming removed 0 bases at V and 2 bases at J, with 8 bases between. Germline CDR1 is GTSNPN and CDR2 is SVGIG (reference sequence). The CDR3 contains 13 residues. CDR3 residues: CAWSVVRAYEQYF. In DNA form, the CDR3 reads TGTGCCTGGAGTGTAGTGCGGGCCTACGAGCAGTACTTC.

The V call is TRBV2, the J call TRBJ1-5; 8 positions match TRBD1. CDR3 length: 16 residues. Looked up from germline, CDR1 is SNHLY and CDR2 is FYNNEI. Losses at the gene ends were 6 bases for V and 1 base for J; bases not matched to a gene: 8. The DNA for the CDR3 is TGTGCCAGCAGCGGACAGGGTAAAGGGAGCAATCAGCCCCAGCATTTT. It translates to CASSGQGKGSNQPQHF. Looking up the rest from reference TRBV2 and TRBJ1-5 gives the full variable domain: EPEVTQTPSHQVTQMGQEVILRCVPISNHLYFYWYRQILGQKVEFLVSFYNNEISEKSEIFDDQFSVERPDGSNFTLKIRSTKLEDSAMYFCASSGQGKGSNQPQHFGDGTRLSIL.

Turning to this clone: Other nucleotide sequences in the sample specify the same CDR3. This chain uses TRBV7-9 with TRBJ1-1; D is ambiguous. The CDR3 loop spans 11 amino acids. The V end lost 6 bases, the J end lost 3 bases, and 5 bases lay between the germline ends. Germline CDR1 is SEHNR and CDR2 is FQNEAQ (reference sequence). This CDR3 is CASSPDTEAFF. The CDR3 DNA reads as TGTGCCAGCAGTCCTGACACTGAAGCTTTCTTT.

The V and J genes are TRBV10-2 and TRBJ2-3, with TRBD2 matching over 9 bases. The CDR3 loop spans 14 amino acids. CDR1 is WSHSY, CDR2 SAAADI, per germline. The trim removed 6 bases at V and 4 bases at J, leaving 5 bases unmatched. The CDR3 is CASRVAGASDTQYF. CDR3 nucleotides: TGCGCCAGCAGAGTAGCGGGAGCTTCAGATACGCAGTATTTT.

The chain combines TRBV5-1 with TRBJ2-3; D gene ambiguous. V was trimmed by 0 bases and J by 4 bases, leaving 9 bases between them. The CDR3 contains 14 residues. Per the germline V gene, CDR1 is SGHRS and CDR2 is YFSETQ. The CDR3 loop is CASSLEWAPDTQYF. The CDR3 DNA reads as TGCGCCAGCAGCTTGGAGTGGGCCCCAGATACGCAGTATTTT.

CDR3 sequence: CASSRDRLSYGYTF. CDR3 in DNA: TGTGCCAGCAGCCGGGACAGACTCAGCTATGGCTACACCTTC. The chain carries TRBV11-2 and TRBJ1-2, with TRBD1 matching over 7 bases. This CDR3 region has 14 residues. V gave up 5 bases and J gave up 4 bases; unmatched junction bases: 7. In germline, CDR1 is SGHAT, CDR2 FQNNGV.

Comment on this clone: The sample holds other DNA sequences that translate to the same CDR3. The chain links TRBV19 to TRBJ1-5; D gene ambiguous. In germline, CDR1 is LNHDA, CDR2 SQIVND (reference sequence). This CDR3 comprises 14 residues. V shed 6 bases and J shed 1 base, with 10 bases lying between them. For the CDR3, the DNA is TGTGCCAGTAGCACCACGGGCAGCAATCAGCCCCAGCATTTT. Protein: CASSTTGSNQPQHF. Using reference TRBV19 and TRBJ1-5 for the parts outside the CDR3, the full variable domain is DGGITQSPKYLFRKEGQNVTLSCEQNLNHDAMYWYRQDPGQGLRLIYYSQIVNDFQKGDIAEGYSVSREKKESFPLTVTSAQKNPTAFYLCASSTTGSNQPQHFGDGTRLSIL.

CDR3 bases: TGTGCCTGGAGTGTCGGGTGGACTAGCGGGGATACCTACGAGCAGTACTTC. Translating gives CAWSVGWTSGDTYEQYF. This sequence joins TRBV30 and TRBJ2-7; 12 bases map to TRBD2. The V segment lost 0 bases and the J segment 2 bases; nucleotides outside the gene matches: 8. The CDR3 is 17 residues long. The germline CDR1 and CDR2 sequences are GTSNPN and SVGIG (reference sequence).

V and J are TRBV3-1 (or the pseudogene TRBV3-2) and TRBJ2-3, with D perhaps matching TRBD1 (5 bases). V gave up 3 bases and J gave up 2 bases, with 15 bases separating them. Germline loops: CDR1 LGHDT, CDR2 YNNKEL (reference sequence). This CDR3 is built from 16 residues. CDR3 region: CASSHTPSRATDTQYF. The DNA for the CDR3 is TGTGCCAGCAGCCATACCCCGAGCAGGGCCACAGATACGCAGTATTTT.

V gene TRBV24-1 combines with J gene TRBJ2-1; D not resolved. The V end was cut by 5 bases, the J end by 3 bases, with 7 bases between. The CDR3 contains 13 residues. CDR1 is KGHDR, CDR2 SFDVKD, per germline. This chain's CDR3 is CATSVSFYNEQFF. DNA of the CDR3: TGTGCCACCAGTGTTAGCTTCTACAATGAGCAGTTCTTC.